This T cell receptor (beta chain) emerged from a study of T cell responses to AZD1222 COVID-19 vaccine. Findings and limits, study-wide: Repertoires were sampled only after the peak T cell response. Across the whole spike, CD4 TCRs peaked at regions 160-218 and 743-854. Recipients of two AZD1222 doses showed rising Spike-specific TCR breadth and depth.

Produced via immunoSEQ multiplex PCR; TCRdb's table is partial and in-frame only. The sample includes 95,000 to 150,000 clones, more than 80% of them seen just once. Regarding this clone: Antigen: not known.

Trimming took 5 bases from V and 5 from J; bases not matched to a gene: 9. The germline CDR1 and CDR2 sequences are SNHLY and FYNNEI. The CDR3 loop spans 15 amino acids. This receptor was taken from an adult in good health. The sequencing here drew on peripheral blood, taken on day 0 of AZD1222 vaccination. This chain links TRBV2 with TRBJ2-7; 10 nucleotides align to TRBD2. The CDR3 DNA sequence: TGTGCCAGCAGTTCTAGCGGGAGATCGACCAACGAGCAGTACTTC. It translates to CASSSSGRSTNEQYF.